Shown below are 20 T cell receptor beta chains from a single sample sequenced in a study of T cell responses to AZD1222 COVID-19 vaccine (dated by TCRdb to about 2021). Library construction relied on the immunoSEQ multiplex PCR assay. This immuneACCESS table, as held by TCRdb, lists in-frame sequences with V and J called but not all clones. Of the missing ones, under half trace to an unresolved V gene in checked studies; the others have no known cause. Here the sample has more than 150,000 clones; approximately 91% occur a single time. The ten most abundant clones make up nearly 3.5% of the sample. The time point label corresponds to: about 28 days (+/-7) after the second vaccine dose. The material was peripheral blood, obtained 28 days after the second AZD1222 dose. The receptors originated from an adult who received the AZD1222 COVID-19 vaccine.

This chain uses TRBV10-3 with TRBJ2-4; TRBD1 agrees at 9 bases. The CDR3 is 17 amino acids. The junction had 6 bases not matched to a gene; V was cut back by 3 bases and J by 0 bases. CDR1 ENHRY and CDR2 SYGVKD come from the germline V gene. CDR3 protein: CAISDRTGDLAKNIQYF. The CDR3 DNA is TGTGCCATCAGTGATCGGACAGGGGACTTAGCCAAAAACATTCAGTACTTC.

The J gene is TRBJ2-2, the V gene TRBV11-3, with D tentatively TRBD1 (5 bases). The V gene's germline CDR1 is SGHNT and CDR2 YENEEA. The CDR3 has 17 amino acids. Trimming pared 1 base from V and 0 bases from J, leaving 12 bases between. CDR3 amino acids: CASSLGVGAPNTGELFF. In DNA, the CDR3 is TGTGCCAGCAGCTTAGGGGTTGGGGCACCGAACACCGGGGAGCTGTTTTTT. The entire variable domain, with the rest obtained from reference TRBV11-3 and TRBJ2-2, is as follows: EAGVVQSPRYKIIEKKQPVAFWCNPISGHNTLYWYLQNLGQGPELLIRYENEEAVDDSQLPKDRFSAERLKGVDSTLKIQPAELGDSAVYLCASSLGVGAPNTGELFFGEGSRLTVL.

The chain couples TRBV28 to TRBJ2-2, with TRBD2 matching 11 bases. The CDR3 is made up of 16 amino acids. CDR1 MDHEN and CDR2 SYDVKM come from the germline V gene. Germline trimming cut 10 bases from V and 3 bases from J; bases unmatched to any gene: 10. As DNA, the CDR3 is TGTGCCACCCTACCTACTAGCGGGAGTTACACCGGGGAGCTGTTTTTT. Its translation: CATLPTSGSYTGELFF.

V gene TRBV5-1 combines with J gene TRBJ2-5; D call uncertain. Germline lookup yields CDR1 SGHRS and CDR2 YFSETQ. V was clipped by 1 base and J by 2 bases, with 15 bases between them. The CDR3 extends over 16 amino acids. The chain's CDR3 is CASSLRAYGVQETQYF. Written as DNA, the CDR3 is TGCGCCAGCAGCTTGAGGGCCTACGGAGTTCAAGAGACCCAGTACTTC.

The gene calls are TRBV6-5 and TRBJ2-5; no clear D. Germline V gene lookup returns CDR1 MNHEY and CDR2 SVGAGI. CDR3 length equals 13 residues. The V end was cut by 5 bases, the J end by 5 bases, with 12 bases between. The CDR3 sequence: CASSIAPRETQYF. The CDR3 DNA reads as TGTGCCAGCAGTATAGCCCCCCGGGAGACCCAGTACTTC.

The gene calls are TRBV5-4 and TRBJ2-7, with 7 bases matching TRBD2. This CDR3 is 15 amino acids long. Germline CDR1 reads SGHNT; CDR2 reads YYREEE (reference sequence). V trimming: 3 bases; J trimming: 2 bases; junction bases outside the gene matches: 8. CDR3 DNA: TGTGCCAGCAGCTGGGGGGGGACTTCCACCTACGAGCAGTACTTC. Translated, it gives CASSWGGTSTYEQYF.

Here the CDR3 reads CASSITRGRIDGYTF. In DNA, the CDR3 is TGTGCCAGTAGTATTACCCGGGGGCGCATCGATGGCTACACCTTC. The V gene is TRBV19, the J gene TRBJ1-2; TRBD1 is a possible D gene (6 bases). The V and J ends lost 3 bases and 6 bases respectively, with 17 bases between them. The length of the CDR3 is 15 residues. CDR1 is LNHDA, CDR2 SQIVND, per germline (reference sequence).

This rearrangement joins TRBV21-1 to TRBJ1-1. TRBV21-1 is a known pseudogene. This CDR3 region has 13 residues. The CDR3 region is CASSRVGIAEAFF. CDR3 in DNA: TGTGCCAGCAGCAGGGTGGGTATCGCTGAAGCTTTCTTT.

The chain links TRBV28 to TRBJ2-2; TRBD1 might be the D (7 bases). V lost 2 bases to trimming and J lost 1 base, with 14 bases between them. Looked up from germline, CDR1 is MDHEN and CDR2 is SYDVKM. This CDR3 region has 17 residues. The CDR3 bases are TGTGCCAGCAGTTTAGCTGGCAGGGGGGTGAACACCGGGGAGCTGTTTTTT. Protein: CASSLAGRGVNTGELFF.

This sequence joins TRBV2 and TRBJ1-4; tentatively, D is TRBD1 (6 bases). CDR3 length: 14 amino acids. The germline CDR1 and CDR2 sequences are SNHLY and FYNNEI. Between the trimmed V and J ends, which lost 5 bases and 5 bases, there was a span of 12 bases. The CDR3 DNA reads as TGTGCCAGCAGTCAGGGGTTAGGGAATGAAAAACTGTTTTTT. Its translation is CASSQGLGNEKLFF.

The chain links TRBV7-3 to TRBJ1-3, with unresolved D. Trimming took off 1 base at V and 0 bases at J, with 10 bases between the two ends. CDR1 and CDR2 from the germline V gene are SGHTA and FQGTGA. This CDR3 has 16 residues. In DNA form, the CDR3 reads TGTGCCAGCAGCTTAAATCCCAGCAACTCTGGAAACACCATATATTTT. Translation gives CASSLNPSNSGNTIYF. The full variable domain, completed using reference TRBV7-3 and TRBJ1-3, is GAGVSQTPSNKVTEKGKYVELRCDPISGHTALYWYRQSLGQGPEFLIYFQGTGAADDSGLPNDRFFAVRPEGSVSTLKIQRTERGDSAVYLCASSLNPSNSGNTIYFGEGSWLTVV.

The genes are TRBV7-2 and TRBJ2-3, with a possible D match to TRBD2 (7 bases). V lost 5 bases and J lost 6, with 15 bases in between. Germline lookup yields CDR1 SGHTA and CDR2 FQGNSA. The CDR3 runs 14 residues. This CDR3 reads CASSARRGADTQYF. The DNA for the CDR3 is TGTGCCAGCAGCGCGCGCCGGGGGGCGGATACGCAGTATTTT.

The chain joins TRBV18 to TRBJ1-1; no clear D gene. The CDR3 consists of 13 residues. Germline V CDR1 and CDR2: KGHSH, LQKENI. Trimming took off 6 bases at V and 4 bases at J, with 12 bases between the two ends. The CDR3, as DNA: TGTGCCAGCTCCCGGACGGGAAGCACTGAAGCTTTCTTT. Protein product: CASSRTGSTEAFF.

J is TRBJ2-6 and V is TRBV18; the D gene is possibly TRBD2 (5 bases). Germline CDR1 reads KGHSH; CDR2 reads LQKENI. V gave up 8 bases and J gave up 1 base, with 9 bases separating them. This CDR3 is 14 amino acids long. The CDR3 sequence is CASQRESGANVLTF. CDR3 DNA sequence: TGTGCCAGCCAACGGGAATCTGGGGCCAACGTCCTGACTTTC.

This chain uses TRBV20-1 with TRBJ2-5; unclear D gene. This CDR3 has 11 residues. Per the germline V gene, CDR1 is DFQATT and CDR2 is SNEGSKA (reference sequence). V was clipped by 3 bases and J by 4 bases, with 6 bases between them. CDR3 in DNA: TGCAGTGCTAGGTTGGGAGAGACCCAGTACTTC. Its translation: CSARLGETQYF.

The CDR3 nucleotides read TGTGCCAGCAGTGAAACGACAGTGTGGGGCTACAATGAGCAGTTCTTC. Encoded protein: CASSETTVWGYNEQFF. V usage is TRBV25-1 and J usage is TRBJ2-1; weak D call: TRBD1 (5 bases). Germline CDR1 and CDR2: MGHDK and SYGVNS. This CDR3 contains 16 residues. The ends were cut back, 2 bases at V and 3 bases at J, with 14 bases in the middle.

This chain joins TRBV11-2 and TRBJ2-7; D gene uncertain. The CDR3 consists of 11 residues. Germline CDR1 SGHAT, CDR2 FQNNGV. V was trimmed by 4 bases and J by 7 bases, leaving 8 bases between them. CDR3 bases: TGTGCCAGCAGCTCCGTGATAGAGCAGTACTTC. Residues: CASSSVIEQYF.

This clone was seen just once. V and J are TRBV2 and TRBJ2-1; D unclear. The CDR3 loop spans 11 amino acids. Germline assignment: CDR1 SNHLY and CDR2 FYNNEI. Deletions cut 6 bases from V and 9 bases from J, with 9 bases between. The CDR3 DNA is TGTGCCAGCAGCACGAGCGTTGAGCAGTTCTTC. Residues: CASSTSVEQFF.

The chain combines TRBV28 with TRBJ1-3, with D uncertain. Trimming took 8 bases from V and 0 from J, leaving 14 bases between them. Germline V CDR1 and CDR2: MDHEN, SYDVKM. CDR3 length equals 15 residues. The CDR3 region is CASPAEIISGNTIYF. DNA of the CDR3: TGTGCCAGCCCGGCAGAGATCATCTCTGGAAACACCATATATTTT. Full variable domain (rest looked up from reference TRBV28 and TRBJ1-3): DVKVTQSSRYLVKRTGEKVFLECVQDMDHENMFWYRQDPGLGLRLIYFSYDVKMKEKGDIPEGYSVSREKKERFSLILESASTNQTSMYLCASPAEIISGNTIYFGEGSWLTVV.

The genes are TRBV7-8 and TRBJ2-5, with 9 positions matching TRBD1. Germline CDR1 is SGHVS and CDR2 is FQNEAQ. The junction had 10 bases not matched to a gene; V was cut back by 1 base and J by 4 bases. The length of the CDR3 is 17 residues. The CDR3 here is CASSLDIQGQGRETQYF. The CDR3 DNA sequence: TGTGCCAGCAGCTTAGATATCCAAGGACAGGGGAGAGAGACCCAGTACTTC.